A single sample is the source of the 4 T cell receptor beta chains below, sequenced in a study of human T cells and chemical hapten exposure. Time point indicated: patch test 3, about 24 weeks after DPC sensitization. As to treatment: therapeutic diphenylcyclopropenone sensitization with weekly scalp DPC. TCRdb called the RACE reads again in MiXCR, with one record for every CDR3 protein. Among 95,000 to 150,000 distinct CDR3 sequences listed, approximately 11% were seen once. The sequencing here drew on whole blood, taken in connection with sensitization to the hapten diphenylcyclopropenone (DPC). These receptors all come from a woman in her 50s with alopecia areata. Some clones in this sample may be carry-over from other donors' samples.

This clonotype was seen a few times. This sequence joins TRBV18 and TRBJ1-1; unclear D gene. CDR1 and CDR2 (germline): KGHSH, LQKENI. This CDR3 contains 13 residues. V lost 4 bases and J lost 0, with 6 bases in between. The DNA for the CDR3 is TGTGCCAGCTCACAGACGGTGAACACTGAAGCTTTCTTT. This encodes CASSQTVNTEAFF.

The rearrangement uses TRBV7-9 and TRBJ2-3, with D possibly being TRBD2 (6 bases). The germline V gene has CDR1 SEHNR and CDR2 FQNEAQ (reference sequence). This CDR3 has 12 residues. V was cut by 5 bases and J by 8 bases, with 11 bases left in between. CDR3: CASSLVGGTQYF. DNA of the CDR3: TGTGCCAGCAGCCTGGTCGGGGGTACGCAGTATTTT.

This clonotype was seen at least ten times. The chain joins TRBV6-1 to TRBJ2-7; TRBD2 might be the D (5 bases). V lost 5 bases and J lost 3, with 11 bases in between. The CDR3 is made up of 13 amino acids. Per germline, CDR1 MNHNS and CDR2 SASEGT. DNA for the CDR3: TGTGCCAGCAGTACAAGCGAGGGCTACGAGCAGTACTTC. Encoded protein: CASSTSEGYEQYF.

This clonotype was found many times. The CDR3 coding sequence is TGTGCCAGCAGTCGGGACAGGGGATATGAGAACACTGAAGCTTTCTTT. This codes for CASSRDRGYENTEAFF. J is TRBJ1-1 and V is TRBV6-2 or TRBV6-3; 10 nucleotides align to TRBD1. Germline loops: CDR1 MNHEY, CDR2 SVGEGT. This CDR3 is 16 amino acids long. V lost 5 bases to trimming and J lost 1 base; unmatched junction nucleotides: 7.